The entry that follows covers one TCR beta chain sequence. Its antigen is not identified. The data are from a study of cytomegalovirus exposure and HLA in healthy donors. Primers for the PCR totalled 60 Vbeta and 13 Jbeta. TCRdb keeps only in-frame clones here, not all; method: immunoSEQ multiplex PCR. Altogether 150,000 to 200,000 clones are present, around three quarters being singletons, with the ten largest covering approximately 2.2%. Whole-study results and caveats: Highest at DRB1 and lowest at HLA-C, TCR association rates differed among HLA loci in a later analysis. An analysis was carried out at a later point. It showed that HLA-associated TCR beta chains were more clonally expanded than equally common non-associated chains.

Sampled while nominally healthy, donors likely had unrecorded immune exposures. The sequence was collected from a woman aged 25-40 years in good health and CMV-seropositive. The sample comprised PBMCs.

The CDR3 coding sequence is TGCGCCAGCAGTCGAAGCGGGAGCGTAGGAGAGACCCAGTACTTC. Amino acid sequence: CASSRSGSVGETQYF. V and J are TRBV10-1 and TRBJ2-5; 8 nucleotides match TRBD2. The V gene's germline CDR1 is WNHNN and CDR2 SYGVQD (reference sequence). CDR3 length: 15 residues. V was pared by 5 bases and J by 4 bases, with 9 bases of the junction left unmatched.